The 18 T cell receptor beta chains reported below all come from one sample, sequenced in a study of blood T cell repertoires in COVID-19. Sequenced by immunoSEQ multiplex PCR; TCRdb stores in-frame clones only, minus some. The sample lists about 190,000 clones, nearly 90% occurring once. The specimen was peripheral blood. Receptors originate from a man over 45 with acute or convalescent COVID-19.

V usage is TRBV27 and J usage is TRBJ2-3; D unclear. The CDR3 is 14 amino acids. Germline loops: CDR1 MNHEY, CDR2 SMNVEV (reference sequence). V gave up 2 bases and J gave up 2 bases, with 8 bases separating them. The CDR3 protein is CASSLGPNTDTQYF. The CDR3 DNA reads as TGTGCCAGCAGTTTAGGGCCGAACACAGATACGCAGTATTTT.

This clone showed up just once. This sequence joins TRBV18 and TRBJ2-7; 10 bases map to TRBD2. The V gene end was trimmed by 4 bases and the J gene end by 2 bases; junction bases not matched to a gene: 5. The CDR3 is 15 amino acids. CDR1 and CDR2 (germline): KGHSH, LQKENI. As DNA, the CDR3 is TGTGCCAGCTCACTCGGACTAGCGGAAACCTACGAGCAGTACTTC. This sequence encodes CASSLGLAETYEQYF.

The chain links TRBV4-2 to TRBJ1-1, with D perhaps TRBD1 (5 bases). Trimming removed 0 bases from V and 1 base from J, with 9 bases in between. The CDR3 runs to 15 residues. Germline CDR1 is LGHNA and CDR2 is YNFKEQ. The CDR3 DNA reads as TGTGCCAGCAGCCAAGACTGGGGCGCGAACACTGAAGCTTTCTTT. Translation gives CASSQDWGANTEAFF.

This clone was found a few times. The chain is built from TRBV19 and TRBJ1-1; perhaps TRBD1 as D (5 bases). The V end was cut by 3 bases, the J end by 1 base, with 18 bases between. CDR3 size: 17 residues. In germline, CDR1 is LNHDA, CDR2 SQIVND (reference sequence). CDR3 region: CASSMGGVLGRNTEAFF. For the CDR3, the DNA is TGTGCCAGTAGTATGGGGGGAGTCTTGGGGAGGAACACTGAAGCTTTCTTT.

The chain combines TRBV6-5 with TRBJ1-4; tentative D call: TRBD1 (6 bases). This CDR3 has 14 amino acids. CDR1 and CDR2 (germline): MNHEY, SVGAGI. The V and J ends lost 6 bases and 4 bases respectively, with 12 bases between them. CDR3 sequence: CASSLTGLNEKLFF. The CDR3 bases are TGTGCCAGCAGCTTGACAGGCCTTAATGAAAAACTGTTTTTT.

The chain uses TRBV29-1 and TRBJ1-4; D ambiguous. V lost 7 bases and J 0 bases, leaving 9 bases between the germline ends. Germline V gene sequence: CDR1 SQVTM, CDR2 ANQGSEA. The CDR3 is 13 amino acids. CDR3 in DNA: TGCAGCGCCTACGTCGCAACTAATGAAAAACTGTTTTTT. It encodes CSAYVATNEKLFF.

This clone has a handful of counts. The chain combines TRBV3-1 (or the pseudogene TRBV3-2) with TRBJ2-1; D is unresolved. CDR1 LGHDT and CDR2 YNNKEL come from the germline V gene (reference sequence). Trimming removed 5 bases at V and 9 bases at J, with 14 bases between. The CDR3 consists of 13 residues. CDR3 amino acids: CASSSPRHGEQFF. The DNA for the CDR3 is TGTGCCAGCAGCTCCCCCCGCCACGGTGAGCAGTTCTTC.

This clone was found once. The J gene is TRBJ2-2, the V gene TRBV3-1 (or the pseudogene TRBV3-2), with D possibly being TRBD2 (5 bases). Between the trimmed V and J ends, which lost 4 bases and 5 bases, there was a span of 8 bases. The germline CDR1 and CDR2 sequences are LGHDT and YNNKEL (reference sequence). This CDR3 is built from 13 residues. The chain's CDR3 is CASSPTGTGELFF. CDR3 nucleotide sequence: TGTGCCAGCAGCCCAACGGGAACCGGGGAGCTGTTTTTT.

The chain combines TRBV24-1 with TRBJ2-2; possible D gene TRBD1, 6 bases. V was shortened by 0 bases and J by 5 bases, with 12 bases between the two germline ends. Germline CDR1 is KGHDR and CDR2 is SFDVKD. This CDR3 region has 16 residues. The CDR3 coding sequence is TGTGCCACCAGTGATTTGCATACAGGGATTACCGGGGAGCTGTTTTTT. As protein: CATSDLHTGITGELFF.

This clone occurred a few times. The CDR3 DNA reads TGTGCCAGCAGCTTCGGGGTTACCGGGGAGCTGTTTTTT. It specifies CASSFGVTGELFF. This chain links TRBV7-2 with TRBJ2-2, with a weak D call TRBD2 (5 bases). The germline V and J ends were trimmed by 3 bases and 5 bases, with 7 bases remaining between them. The CDR3 has 13 residues. Germline-derived CDR1 and CDR2 are SGHTA and FQGNSA.

The chain joins TRBV3-1 (or the pseudogene TRBV3-2) to TRBJ2-7, with 8 bases fitting TRBD2. J gave up 5 bases and V 4 bases, and 10 bases lay outside the gene matches. The CDR3 is 15 residues long. The V gene's germline CDR1 is LGHDT and CDR2 YNNKEL (reference sequence). In DNA form, the CDR3 reads TGTGCCAGCAGCCCCGAATGGACTAGCTTTCACGAGCAGTACTTC. As protein: CASSPEWTSFHEQYF.

J is TRBJ2-3 and V is TRBV5-1; TRBD1 might be the D (6 bases). CDR1 is SGHRS and CDR2 is YFSETQ in the germline V gene. CDR3 size: 16 residues. V lost 4 bases and J lost 0, with 15 bases in between. In nucleotides, the CDR3 is TGCGCCAGCAGCATACAGGGCCCAAGTAGCACAGATACGCAGTATTTT. Translated: CASSIQGPSSTDTQYF.

The DNA of the CDR3 is TGTGCCAGTAGTATAATCCCTGGAGGGTCCGGCTACACCTTC. This codes for CASSIIPGGSGYTF. V is TRBV19 and J is TRBJ1-2; the D is unclear. The V gene lost 2 bases and the J gene lost 8 bases, with 15 bases spanning the gap. The CDR3 loop spans 14 amino acids. The germline CDR1 and CDR2 sequences are LNHDA and SQIVND (reference sequence).

The gene calls are TRBV28 and TRBJ1-1, with D possibly TRBD1 on 6 matching bases. V was clipped by 7 bases and J by 0 bases, with 12 bases between them. The germline CDR1 and CDR2 sequences are MDHEN and SYDVKM. This CDR3 has 14 residues. CDR3 loop: CASTPDSLNTEAFF. DNA for the CDR3: TGTGCCAGCACCCCGGACAGCTTGAACACTGAAGCTTTCTTT. The full variable domain, rest sourced from reference TRBV28 and TRBJ1-1, is DVKVTQSSRYLVKRTGEKVFLECVQDMDHENMFWYRQDPGLGLRLIYFSYDVKMKEKGDIPEGYSVSREKKERFSLILESASTNQTSMYLCASTPDSLNTEAFFGQGTRLTVV.

The chain links TRBV10-3 to TRBJ2-5, with 8 bases that match TRBD2. From germline, CDR1 is ENHRY and CDR2 SYGVKD. The V segment lost 0 bases and the J segment 1 base; nucleotides outside the gene matches: 1. The CDR3 is 15 residues long. CDR3 DNA sequence: TGTGCCATCAGTGAGTCTCTAGCGGGCCAAGAGACCCAGTACTTC. Translated: CAISESLAGQETQYF.

The chain joins TRBV24-1 to TRBJ1-5, with D possibly matching TRBD1 (5 bases). This CDR3 spans 13 amino acids. The germline V gene encodes CDR1 KGHDR and CDR2 SFDVKD. The V gene lost 6 bases and the J gene lost 5 bases, with 10 bases spanning the gap. The CDR3 nucleotides read TGTGCCACCAGTAAGGGGAATTATCAGCCCCAGCATTTT. This sequence encodes CATSKGNYQPQHF.

The chain links TRBV27 to TRBJ2-2; 12 bases fit TRBD2. This CDR3 has 16 amino acids. The germline gives CDR1 MNHEY, CDR2 SMNVEV (reference sequence). Trimming took 4 bases from V and 5 from J; bases not matched to a gene: 5. The CDR3 protein is CASSSLAGGGTGELFF. In DNA, the CDR3 is TGTGCCAGCAGTTCACTAGCGGGAGGAGGGACCGGGGAGCTGTTTTTT.

The V call is TRBV19, the J call TRBJ1-5, with no clear D. The CDR3 is made up of 15 amino acids. V lost 11 bases and J lost 2, with 19 bases in between. Germline CDR1 and CDR2: LNHDA and SQIVND (reference sequence). As DNA, the CDR3 is TGTGCCCCAACCTGGGCCGGGGTAGGCAATCAGCCCCAGCATTTT. Amino acid sequence: CAPTWAGVGNQPQHF.